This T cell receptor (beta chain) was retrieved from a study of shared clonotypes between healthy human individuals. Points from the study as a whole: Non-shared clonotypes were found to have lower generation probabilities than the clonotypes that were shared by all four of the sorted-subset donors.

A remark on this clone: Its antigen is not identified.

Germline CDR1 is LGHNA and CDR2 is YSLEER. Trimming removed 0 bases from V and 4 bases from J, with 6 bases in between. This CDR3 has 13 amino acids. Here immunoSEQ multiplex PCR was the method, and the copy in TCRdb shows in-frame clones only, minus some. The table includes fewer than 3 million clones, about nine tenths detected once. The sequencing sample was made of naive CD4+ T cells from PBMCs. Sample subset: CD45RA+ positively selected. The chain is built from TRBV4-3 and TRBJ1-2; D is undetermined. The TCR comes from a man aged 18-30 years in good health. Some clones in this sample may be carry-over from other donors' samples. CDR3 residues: CASSQDHCYGYTF. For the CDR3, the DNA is TGCGCCAGCAGCCAAGATCATTGCTATGGCTACACCTTC.